This T cell receptor beta chain came from a study of PD-1 blockade in classical Hodgkin lymphoma. Study-wide points: Complete responders matched newly diagnosed patients in baseline diversity.

All trial patients relapsed after autologous stem cell transplantation. Repertoires were generated with immunoSEQ multiplex PCR, while TCRdb's copy carries only in-frame clones and drops some. This sample carries 15,000 or so clones, less than 80% of them seen once, and the ten largest clones take approximately 8%. With 11 bases removed from V and 5 bases from J, the gap between germline ends came to 24 bases. Germline CDR1 reads SEHNR; CDR2 reads FQNEAQ (reference sequence). This CDR3 is 16 amino acids long. Notes on this clone: Its specificity is unknown.

This TCR was sampled from a human donor with classical Hodgkin lymphoma. The sequences come from peripheral blood mononuclear cells (PBMCs), collected before the second cycle of nivolumab. The chain links TRBV7-9 to TRBJ2-2; TRBD2 is a possible D gene (5 bases). For the CDR3, the DNA is TGTGCCGTCCAGGACTCCCCCCCGCCAGGTACCGGGGAGCTGTTTTTT. As protein: CAVQDSPPPGTGELFF.